The rows below give T cell receptor beta chains drawn from one sample of a study of cytomegalovirus exposure and HLA in healthy donors. The method was immunoSEQ multiplex PCR; TCRdb's version includes in-frame clones alone and lacks a portion of them. The sample consists of 150,000 to 180,000 clones, about 68% of them appearing once. What was sequenced was PBMCs. These receptors all come from a man aged 25-45 years in good health and CMV-seronegative. Both conserved end residues are part of each CDR3. D genes are given only for firm matches. Some rows have no size entry. The others give once, few or many, or a class for an expanded clone.

v_call	d_call	j_call	clone_size	cdr3_nt	cdr3_aa
TRBV29-1	-	TRBJ1-1	-	TGCAGCGTTGTGGCAGGGGAGGGAACTGAAGCTTTCTTT	CSVVAGEGTEAFF
TRBV6-1	-	TRBJ1-1	-	TGTGCCAGCAGTTCCCCGAGAGGCCCGAACACTGAAGCTTTCTTT	CASSSPRGPNTEAFF
TRBV6-6	TRBD1	TRBJ2-2	-	TGTGCCAGCAGTTACTCCGGGACAGGGGGGGCCGGGGAGCTGTTTTTT	CASSYSGTGGAGELFF
TRBV13	-	TRBJ1-1	few	TGTGCCAGCAGCTTAGGGGACACTTCCACTGAAGCTTTCTTT	CASSLGDTSTEAFF
TRBV19	TRBD2	TRBJ2-5	-	TGTGCCAGTAGTATAGGACTAGCGGGGGTAAAGACCCAGTACTTC	CASSIGLAGVKTQYF
TRBV27	TRBD1	TRBJ2-7	-	TGTGCCAGCAGGTCACCGGGACAGGGAACCTACGAGCAGTACTTC	CASRSPGQGTYEQYF
TRBV2	TRBD1	TRBJ2-7	-	TGTGCCAGCAGTGACGTTGGGACAGACCCTCCTTACGAGCAGTACTTC	CASSDVGTDPPYEQYF
TRBV29-1	TRBD1	TRBJ1-1	-	TGCAGCGTTGAAGATTCCGGGACAGCAGGCGACACTGAAGCTTTCTTT	CSVEDSGTAGDTEAFF
TRBV9	TRBD1	TRBJ2-5	-	TGTGCCAGCAGCCAGGGACAGGGGCGGCTGGAGACCCAGTACTTC	CASSQGQGRLETQYF
TRBV28	TRBD1	TRBJ1-2	-	TGTGCCAGCTACGGAAGGGGACAGGGAGAAGTCTATGGCTACACCTTC	CASYGRGQGEVYGYTF
TRBV30	TRBD1	TRBJ2-7	-	TGTGCCTTTACGACAGGGGGATACGAGCAGTACTTC	CAFTTGGYEQYF
TRBV29-1	-	TRBJ2-7	-	TGCAGCGTTGACGATCCTAATTCCTACGAGCAGTACTTC	CSVDDPNSYEQYF
TRBV4-3	-	TRBJ2-7	few	TGCGCCAGCAGCCAAGATACAAGGGAGGAGTACGAGCAGTACTTC	CASSQDTREEYEQYF
TRBV15	-	TRBJ2-1	-	TGTGCCACCAGCCACCAGGCAGCTAGCAGCAATGAGCAGTTCTTC	CATSHQAASSNEQFF
TRBV25-1	-	TRBJ2-5	-	-	CASSTSRGVPREQYF
TRBV12-5	-	TRBJ1-3	-	TGTGCTAGTGGTTTCGCCAGGTGCTCTGGGAACACCATATATTTT	CASGFARCSGNTIYF
TRBV28	TRBD2	TRBJ2-1	few	TGTGCCAGCGTCCTGGGAGGGCCTTCCTACAATGAGCAGTTCTTC	CASVLGGPSYNEQFF
TRBV28	TRBD1	TRBJ1-2	-	TGTGCCAGCGGAACCGGGACAGGGGGACCCTTC	CASGTGTGGPF
TRBV28	TRBD2	TRBJ2-1	-	TGTGCCAGCAGTTTATGGGCGGGGGGGTACTCCTACAATGAGCAGTTCTTC	CASSLWAGGYSYNEQFF
TRBV6-1	TRBD2	TRBJ2-2	-	TGTGCCAGCAGTGAATGGGTAGCGGGGGCTATGAACACCGGGGAGCTGCTTTTT	CASSEWVAGAMNTGELLF
TRBV5-1	-	TRBJ2-5	-	TGCGCCAGCAGCTCTTCGGGTAGCTGGAGGGAGACCCAGTACTTC	CASSSSGSWRETQYF
TRBV6-1	-	TRBJ2-6	-	TGTGCCAGCAGTCAAGGGGGGGCTGGGGCCAACGTCCTGACTTTC	CASSQGGAGANVLTF
TRBV5-1	TRBD1	TRBJ2-5	-	TGCGCCAGCAGCAGAGGACAGGTAGGGGAGACCCAGTACTTC	CASSRGQVGETQYF
TRBV7-2	-	TRBJ2-4	-	TGTGCCAGCAGCTTAGAAGGGGAGGCGGCCAAAAACATTCAGTACTTC	CASSLEGEAAKNIQYF
TRBV6-5	TRBD1	TRBJ2-7	-	TGTGCCAGCAGAAGACAGGGGATGGGGGAGCAGTACTTC	CASRRQGMGEQYF
TRBV2	-	TRBJ2-5	-	TGTGCCAGCAGTGAACAGCGAGAGACCCAGTACTTC	CASSEQRETQYF
TRBV5-1	-	TRBJ2-5	-	TGCGCCAGCAGCTTGTCCGGGGCGGGGCGAGAAGAGACCCAGTACTTC	CASSLSGAGREETQYF
TRBV4-2	-	TRBJ1-6	-	TGTGCCAGCAGCCAAGATGGGGGGGATCATAATTCACCCCTCCACTTT	CASSQDGGDHNSPLHF
TRBV11-2	-	TRBJ2-7	-	TGTGCCAGCAGCTTAGTGCGGGGTCGGCAGTACTTC	CASSLVRGRQYF
TRBV21-1	-	TRBJ1-2	-	TGTGCCAGCAGAGCGACAGGGCGCTATGGCTACACCTTC	CASRATGRYGYTF
TRBV25-1	TRBD2	TRBJ2-7	-	TGTGCCAGCAGTCGGACTAGCGGGGAGTACGAGCAGTACTTC	CASSRTSGEYEQYF
TRBV27	-	TRBJ2-7	few	TGTGCCAGCAGTTTTTTAGGGGGGGCAAGAGAGCAGTACTTC	CASSFLGGAREQYF
TRBV18	-	TRBJ1-1	-	TGTGCCAGCTCACCACAAGTCACAGGGGAAGCTTTCTTT	CASSPQVTGEAFF
TRBV5-6	-	TRBJ1-2	-	TGTGCCAGCAGCTTGGAGGGGTCGGGTGGCTACCCCTTC	CASSLEGSGGYPF